This T cell receptor beta chain was documented in a study of shared clonotypes between healthy human individuals. Study-wide results and limits: Clonotype sharing levels among donors were expected to vary with sequencing depth. Naive subsets, compared against memory subsets, generally had larger estimated richness values. The diversity represented, both genetic and in exposure history, was limited by few donors.

Points on this clone: Antigen unknown.

Profiling relied on immunoSEQ multiplex PCR, and the TCRdb table lists in-frame clones only, not all of them. Altogether approximately 980,000 clones are present, about three quarters being singletons, with the ten largest covering about 1.5%. Germline-derived CDR1 and CDR2 are SGHRS and YFSETQ. With 1 base removed from V and 5 bases from J, the gap between germline ends came to 14 bases. The CDR3 spans 15 residues. All of the donors resided in Nashville, Tennessee, and each was a Caucasian adult. The sequenced sample consisted of memory CD4+ T cells sorted from blood. As for subset: CD45RA-negative fraction. The sequence derives from a man between 18 and 35 years old in good health. The chain joins TRBV5-1 to TRBJ2-3; TRBD1 or TRBD2 may be the D gene (5 bases each). CDR3 coding DNA: TGCGCCAGCAGCTTGTTGGGGGTGGCGGGAGATACGCAGTATTTT. Its translation: CASSLLGVAGDTQYF.